The 16 T cell receptor beta chains below come from one sample, sequenced in a study of T cell repertoires in cytomegalovirus infection. TCRdb used MiXCR to reprocess the reads, holding one entry per CDR3 protein. The table has roughly 250,000 distinct CDR3 sequences, approximately 22% seen once. The sample taken for sequencing was CD8+ T cells from PBMCs. The receptor source for this set is a human donor in good health (CMV status not recorded). Some clones in this sample may be carry-over from other donors' samples.

The chain joins TRBV9 to TRBJ1-1; 10 bases are a match to TRBD1. The V gene's germline CDR1 is SGDLS and CDR2 YYNGEE. The V and J ends lost 4 bases and 5 bases, in that order; junction bases with no gene match: 11. The CDR3 runs 16 residues. The CDR3 sequence: CASSLRPDRGRTEAFF. The DNA for the CDR3 is TGTGCCAGCAGCCTGCGGCCGGACAGGGGGAGGACTGAAGCTTTCTTT.

In this sample, this clonotype turned up a few times. CDR3 protein: CSARGTLGYTF. Written as DNA, the CDR3 is TGCAGTGCTCGGGGGACCCTTGGCTACACCTTC. This rearrangement joins TRBV20-1 to TRBJ1-2, with a possible D match to TRBD1 (5 bases). Germline assignment: CDR1 DFQATT and CDR2 SNEGSKA (reference sequence). The V end was cut by 5 bases, the J end by 7 bases, with 11 bases between. CDR3 size: 11 residues.

The chain links TRBV11-2 to TRBJ2-1; TRBD2 matches at 7 bases. Germline CDR1 and CDR2: SGHAT and FQNNGV. This CDR3 comprises 17 residues. V was clipped by 5 bases and J by 2 bases; unmatched bases: 12. Written as DNA, the CDR3 is TGTGCCAGCAGCCGTTGGGGGGAGGGAACCCCCTACAATGAGCAGTTCTTC. It encodes CASSRWGEGTPYNEQFF.

About this clonotype itself: One end of the junction varies from germline; a read error may be responsible. The CDR3 reads CSVSKLNTEAFF. The CDR3 region has the DNA TGCAGCGTTTCTAAATTGAATACTGAAGCTTTCTTT. V gene TRBV29-1 combines with J gene TRBJ1-1; no definite D call. Germline CDR1 SQVTM, CDR2 ANQGSEA. The CDR3 contains 12 residues.

This clonotype was seen a handful of times. The gene calls are TRBV2 and TRBJ2-1; D not certain. Trimming removed 10 bases from V and 9 bases from J, with 10 bases in between. The CDR3 has 10 residues. The germline gives CDR1 SNHLY, CDR2 FYNNEI. The CDR3 protein is CATQLGEQFF. The CDR3 DNA reads as TGTGCCACACAGTTGGGTGAGCAGTTCTTC.

The chain employs TRBV7-9 and TRBJ2-2, with 8 positions matching TRBD2. The CDR3 is made up of 15 amino acids. With 5 bases clipped from V and 0 bases from J, the junction kept 2 bases outside the gene matches. The germline V gene encodes CDR1 SEHNR and CDR2 FQNEAQ (reference sequence). The CDR3: CASSGGRPNTGELFF. In DNA, the CDR3 is TGTGCCAGCAGCGGCGGGAGGCCGAACACCGGGGAGCTGTTTTTT.

Ten or more counts support this clonotype. This sequence joins TRBV7-8 and TRBJ2-7; D may correspond to TRBD1 or TRBD2 (6 bases each). The CDR3 extends over 16 amino acids. CDR1 is SGHVS, CDR2 FQNEAQ, per germline. With 5 bases removed from V and 4 bases from J, the gap between germline ends came to 21 bases. Written as DNA, the CDR3 is TGTGCCAGCAGCGAGGGGGAGGAGGGAGAATGGTACGAGCAGTACTTC. It specifies CASSEGEEGEWYEQYF.

Regarding this clonotype: A much bigger clone sits one base away, suggesting this may be a read error. The chain links TRBV7-8 to TRBJ2-5; no firm D call. The V and J ends lost 0 bases and 4 bases respectively, with 18 bases between them. CDR3 size: 17 residues. Germline V gene lookup returns CDR1 SGHVS and CDR2 FQNEAQ. The DNA for the CDR3 is TGTGCCAGCAGCTTAGCGGAGAGGTTTCCGATCCGAGAGACCCAGTACTTC. Protein sequence: CASSLAERFPIRETQYF.

The chain carries TRBV6-5 and TRBJ2-6; the D gene could be TRBD1 or TRBD2 (5 bases each). The V gene's germline CDR1 is MNHEY and CDR2 SVGAGI. The CDR3 runs 15 residues. V was trimmed by 2 bases and J by 0 bases, leaving 5 bases between them. CDR3 DNA: TGTGCCAGCAGTTACGGGGGCTCTGGGGCCAACGTCCTGACTTTC. Amino acid sequence: CASSYGGSGANVLTF.

The chain carries TRBV2 and TRBJ1-1; possibly TRBD1 for D (5 bases). The CDR3 is 15 residues long. The V end lost 6 bases, the J end lost 0 bases, and 14 bases lay between the germline ends. Germline V gene data show CDR1 as SNHLY and CDR2 as FYNNEI. The CDR3 here is CASSARDRLNTEAFF. CDR3 DNA sequence: TGTGCCAGCAGCGCCCGGGACCGCCTGAACACTGAAGCTTTCTTT.

This clonotype was seen just once. The rearrangement uses TRBV20-1 and TRBJ2-7; TRBD2 aligns across 11 bases. Germline CDR1 reads DFQATT; CDR2 reads SNEGSKA (reference sequence). The trim removed 6 bases at V and 3 bases at J, leaving 4 bases unmatched. The CDR3 contains 13 residues. CDR3 coding DNA: TGCAGTGCAACACTAGCGGGGGTCTACGAGCAGTACTTC. It is translated as CSATLAGVYEQYF.

The chain carries TRBV7-8 and TRBJ1-6; D may be TRBD1 (5 bases). Trimming cost V 2 bases and J 11 bases, with 16 bases left between them. Germline V gene lookup returns CDR1 SGHVS and CDR2 FQNEAQ. The CDR3 has 15 amino acids. CDR3 region: CASSLRRTPETPLHF. As DNA, the CDR3 is TGTGCCAGCAGCTTAAGGCGGACACCCGAGACACCCCTCCACTTT. Full variable domain (remainder filled in from reference TRBV7-8 and TRBJ1-6): GAGVSQSPRYKVAKRGQDVALRCDPISGHVSLFWYQQALGQGPEFLTYFQNEAQLDKSGLPSDRFFAERPEGSVSTLKIQRTQQEDSAVYLCASSLRRTPETPLHFGNGTRLTVT.

There are many counts of this clonotype. V is TRBV12-3 or TRBV12-4 and J is TRBJ2-3; tentatively, D is TRBD2 (7 bases). The CDR3 extends over 14 amino acids. V shed 7 bases and J shed 5 bases, with 16 bases lying between them. CDR3 sequence reads: CASTWGGGRDTQYF. The CDR3 DNA sequence: TGTGCCAGCACCTGGGGGGGGGGCCGAGATACGCAGTATTTT.

The chain couples TRBV12-3 or TRBV12-4 to TRBJ2-1; D might be TRBD1 (5 bases). Between the trimmed V and J ends, which lost 6 bases and 4 bases, there was a span of 13 bases. The CDR3 runs to 14 residues. The CDR3 DNA follows: TGTGCCAGCAGATCATTACAGGTTTACAATGAGCAGTTCTTC. Translating gives CASRSLQVYNEQFF.

J is TRBJ2-1 and V is TRBV4-1; D may be TRBD1 (5 bases). This CDR3 is built from 18 residues. Germline V gene lookup returns CDR1 MGHRA and CDR2 YSYEKL. V was cut by 5 bases and J by 3 bases, with 23 bases left in between. The CDR3 region has the DNA TGCGCCAGCAGCGGACACGATCGGGCTTCATCGCTCTACAATGAGCAGTTCTTC. This gives the protein CASSGHDRASSLYNEQFF.

This clonotype was detected many times. The chain links TRBV7-9 to TRBJ2-7; the D gene is possibly TRBD1 (5 bases). Trimming removed 4 bases at V and 6 bases at J, with 10 bases between. CDR3 length: 12 residues. Germline CDR1 is SEHNR and CDR2 is FQNEAQ (reference sequence). The CDR3 reads CASSSSGLEQYF. As DNA, the CDR3 is TGTGCCAGCAGCTCTTCAGGGCTCGAGCAGTACTTC.